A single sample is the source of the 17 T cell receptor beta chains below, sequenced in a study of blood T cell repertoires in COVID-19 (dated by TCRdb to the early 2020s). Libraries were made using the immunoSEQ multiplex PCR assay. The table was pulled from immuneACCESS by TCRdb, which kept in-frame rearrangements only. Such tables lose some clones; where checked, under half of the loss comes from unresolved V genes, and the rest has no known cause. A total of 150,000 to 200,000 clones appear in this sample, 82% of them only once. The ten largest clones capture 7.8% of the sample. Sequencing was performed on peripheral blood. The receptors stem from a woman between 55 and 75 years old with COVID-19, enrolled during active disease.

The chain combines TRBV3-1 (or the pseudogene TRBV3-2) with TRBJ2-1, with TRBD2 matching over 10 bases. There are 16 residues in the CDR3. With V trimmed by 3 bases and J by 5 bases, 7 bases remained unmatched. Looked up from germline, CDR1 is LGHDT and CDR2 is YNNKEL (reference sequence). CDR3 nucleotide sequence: TGTGCCAGCAGCCAGGGAGCGGGAGGGGTCCACAATGAGCAGTTCTTC. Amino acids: CASSQGAGGVHNEQFF.

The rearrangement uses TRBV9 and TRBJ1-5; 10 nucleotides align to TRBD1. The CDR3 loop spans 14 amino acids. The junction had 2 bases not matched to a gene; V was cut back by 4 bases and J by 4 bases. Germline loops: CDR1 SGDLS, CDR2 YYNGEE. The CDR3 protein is CASSQGQGNQPQHF. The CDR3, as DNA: TGTGCCAGCAGCCAGGGACAGGGGAATCAGCCCCAGCATTTT.

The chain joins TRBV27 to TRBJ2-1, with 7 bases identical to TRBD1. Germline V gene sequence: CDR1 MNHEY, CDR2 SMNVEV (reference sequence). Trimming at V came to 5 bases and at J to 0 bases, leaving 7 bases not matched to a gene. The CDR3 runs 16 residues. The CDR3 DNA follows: TGTGCCAGCAGTGAACTAGGGGACAGCTCCTACAATGAGCAGTTCTTC. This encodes CASSELGDSSYNEQFF.

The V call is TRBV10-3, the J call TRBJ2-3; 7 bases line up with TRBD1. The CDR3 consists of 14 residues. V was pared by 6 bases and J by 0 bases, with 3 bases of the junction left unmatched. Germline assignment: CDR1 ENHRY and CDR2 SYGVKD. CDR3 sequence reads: CAISKTGSTDTQYF. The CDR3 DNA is TGTGCCATCAGCAAGACAGGGAGCACAGATACGCAGTATTTT.

In DNA, the CDR3 is TGTGCCAGCACTCCGGGACTAGCAGGTGAGCAGTTCTTC. Encoded protein: CASTPGLAGEQFF. The V and J genes are TRBV2 and TRBJ2-1; 9 nucleotides line up with TRBD2. This CDR3 spans 13 amino acids. Germline V lookup: CDR1 SNHLY, CDR2 FYNNEI. V dropped 7 bases and J dropped 9; count of bases not matched to a gene: 7.

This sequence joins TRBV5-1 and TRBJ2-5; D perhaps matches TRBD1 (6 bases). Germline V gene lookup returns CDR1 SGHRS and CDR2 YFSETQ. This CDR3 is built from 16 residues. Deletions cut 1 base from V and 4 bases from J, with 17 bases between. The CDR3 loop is CASSLSARGKAETQYF. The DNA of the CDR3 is TGCGCCAGCAGCTTGAGTGCCAGGGGAAAGGCAGAGACCCAGTACTTC. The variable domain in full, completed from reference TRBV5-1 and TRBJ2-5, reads KAGVTQTPRYLIKTRGQQVTLSCSPISGHRSVSWYQQTPGQGLQFLFEYFSETQRNKGNFPGRFSGRQFSNSRSEMNVSTLELGDSALYLCASSLSARGKAETQYFGPGTRLLVL.

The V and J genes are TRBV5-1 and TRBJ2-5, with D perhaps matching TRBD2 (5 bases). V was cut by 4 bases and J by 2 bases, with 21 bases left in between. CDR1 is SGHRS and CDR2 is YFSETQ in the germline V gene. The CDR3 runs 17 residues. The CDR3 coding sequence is TGCGCCAGCAGCCTTGACTCGGACGGGGTTTCGCAAGAGACCCAGTACTTC. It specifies CASSLDSDGVSQETQYF. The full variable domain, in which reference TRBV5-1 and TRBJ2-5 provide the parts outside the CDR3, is KAGVTQTPRYLIKTRGQQVTLSCSPISGHRSVSWYQQTPGQGLQFLFEYFSETQRNKGNFPGRFSGRQFSNSRSEMNVSTLELGDSALYLCASSLDSDGVSQETQYFGPGTRLLVL.

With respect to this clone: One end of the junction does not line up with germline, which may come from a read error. The CDR3 nucleotides are TGTGTCAGCAGCTTAGAGAGTAGCTCCTACAATGAGCAGTTCTTC. This encodes CVSSLESSSYNEQFF. The chain joins TRBV11-3 to TRBJ2-1, with D unresolved. The CDR3 is 15 amino acids. Per the germline V gene, CDR1 is SGHNT and CDR2 is YENEEA.

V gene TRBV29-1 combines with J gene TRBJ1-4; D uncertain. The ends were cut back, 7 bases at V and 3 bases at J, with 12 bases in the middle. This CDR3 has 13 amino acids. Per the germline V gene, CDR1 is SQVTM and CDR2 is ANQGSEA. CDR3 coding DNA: TGCAGCGCCGCGAGGAGCCCTAATGAAAAACTGTTTTTT. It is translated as CSAARSPNEKLFF.

The CDR3 is CASSTLANSYEQYF. Written as DNA, the CDR3 is TGTGCCAGTAGTACTCTAGCAAACTCCTACGAGCAGTACTTC. V is TRBV19 and J is TRBJ2-7, with a tentative D call TRBD2 (5 bases). The CDR3 is 14 residues long. Deletions cut 4 bases from V and 0 bases from J, with 10 bases between. Germline lookup yields CDR1 LNHDA and CDR2 SQIVND (reference sequence).

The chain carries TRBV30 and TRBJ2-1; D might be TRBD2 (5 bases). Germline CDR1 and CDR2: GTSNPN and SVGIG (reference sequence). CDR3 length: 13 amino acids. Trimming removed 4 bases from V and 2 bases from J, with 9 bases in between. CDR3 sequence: CAWMAGPYNEQFF. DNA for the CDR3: TGTGCCTGGATGGCGGGTCCCTACAATGAGCAGTTCTTC.

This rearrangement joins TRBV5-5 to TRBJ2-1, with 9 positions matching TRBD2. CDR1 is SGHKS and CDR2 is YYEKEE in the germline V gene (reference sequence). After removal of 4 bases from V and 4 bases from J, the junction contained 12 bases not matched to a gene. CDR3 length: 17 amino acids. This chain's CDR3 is CASSAGATSGFYNEQFF. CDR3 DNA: TGTGCCAGCAGCGCGGGGGCTACTAGCGGGTTTTACAATGAGCAGTTCTTC.

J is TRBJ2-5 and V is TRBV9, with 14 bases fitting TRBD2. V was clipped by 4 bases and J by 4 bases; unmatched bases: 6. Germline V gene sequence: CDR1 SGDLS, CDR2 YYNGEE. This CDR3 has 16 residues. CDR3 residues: CASSLTSGGAPETQYF. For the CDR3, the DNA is TGTGCCAGCAGCCTGACTAGCGGGGGGGCCCCAGAGACCCAGTACTTC.

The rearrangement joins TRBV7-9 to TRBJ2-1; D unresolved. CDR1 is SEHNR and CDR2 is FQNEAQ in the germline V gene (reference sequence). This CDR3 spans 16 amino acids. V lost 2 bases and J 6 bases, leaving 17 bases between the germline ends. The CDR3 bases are TGTGCCAGCAGCTTATACGTCCCCAGTATCTTCAATGAGCAGTTCTTC. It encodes CASSLYVPSIFNEQFF.

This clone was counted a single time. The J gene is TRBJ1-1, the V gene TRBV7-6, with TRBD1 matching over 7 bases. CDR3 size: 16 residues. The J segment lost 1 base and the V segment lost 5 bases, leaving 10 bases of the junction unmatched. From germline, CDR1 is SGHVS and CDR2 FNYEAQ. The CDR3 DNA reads TGTGCCAGCAGCCTTATAAGACAGGGAGGGAACACTGAAGCTTTCTTT. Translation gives CASSLIRQGGNTEAFF.

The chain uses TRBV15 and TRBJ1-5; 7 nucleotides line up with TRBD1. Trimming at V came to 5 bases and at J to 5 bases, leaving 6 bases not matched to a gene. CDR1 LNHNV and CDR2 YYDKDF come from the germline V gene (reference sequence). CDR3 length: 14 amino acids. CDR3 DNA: TGTGCCACCAGCGATAGACAGGGCGATCAGCCCCAGCATTTT. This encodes CATSDRQGDQPQHF.

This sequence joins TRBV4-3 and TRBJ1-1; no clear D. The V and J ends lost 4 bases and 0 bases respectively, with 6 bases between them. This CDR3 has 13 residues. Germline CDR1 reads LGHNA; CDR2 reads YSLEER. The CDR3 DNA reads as TGCGCCAGCAGCCTCGAGATGAACACTGAAGCTTTCTTT. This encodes CASSLEMNTEAFF.